This TCR beta chain originates from a study of tissue T cells after allogeneic stem cell transplantation. In the study overall: Gastrointestinal graft-versus-host disease was present in all patients, each treated with several therapy lines.

Generated by immunoSEQ multiplex PCR, the TCRdb table keeps only in-frame clones and is missing some. The sample has around 25,000 clones; around 90% are singletons. Per germline, CDR1 SNHLY and CDR2 FYNNEI. CDR3 size: 14 residues. The germline V and J ends were trimmed by 7 bases and 7 bases, with 17 bases remaining between them. Overall study findings and caveats: Which tissue TCRs were alloreactive or antigen-specific was not determined. Some clones might be persisting host cells.

Concerning this clone itself: The antigen is unknown.

Sequenced material: blood, taken before transplantation. The sequence was collected from a male donor older than 55 who later had graft-versus-host disease after an allogeneic stem cell transplant. The V gene is TRBV2, the J gene TRBJ2-1; a weak D match, TRBD2 (6 bases). For the CDR3, the DNA is TGTGCCAGCACTTTAGGGGAAGGAGGGAATGAGCAGTTCTTC. This translates into CASTLGEGGNEQFF.